These 13 T cell receptor beta chains share one sample of origin, sequenced in a study of technical replicates of blood from several donors. The data were produced by immunoSEQ multiplex PCR, yet TCRdb's version contains in-frame clones alone and is incomplete. The table shows tens of thousands of clones, with 90% to 95% occurring only once. The sample was T cells isolated from PBMCs. These receptors originate from a human donor in good health.

This chain joins TRBV6-6 and TRBJ1-2; unclear D gene. Germline CDR1 and CDR2: MNHNY and SVGAGI (reference sequence). Trimming removed 0 bases at V and 3 bases at J, with 5 bases between. The CDR3 has 13 residues. The CDR3 spells CASSYSQYYGYTF. In nucleotides, the CDR3 is TGTGCCAGCAGTTACTCGCAGTACTATGGCTACACCTTC.

This clone was counted once. This chain links TRBV29-1 with TRBJ2-7; D is perhaps TRBD1 (6 bases). Germline V gene sequence: CDR1 SQVTM, CDR2 ANQGSEA. CDR3 length: 12 residues. Trimming shortened V by 6 bases and J by 4 bases, and 13 bases separated the two germline ends. The CDR3 DNA reads as TGCAGCGTCTTACAGGGCAAGTACGAGCAGTACTTC. Translated: CSVLQGKYEQYF.

This clone was seen a few times. The rearrangement joins TRBV5-4 to TRBJ2-2; D may be TRBD1 (5 bases). The ends were cut back, 1 base at V and 1 base at J, with 5 bases in the middle. CDR3 length equals 14 residues. Germline V lookup: CDR1 SGHNT, CDR2 YYREEE (reference sequence). This CDR3 is CASSLTGNTGELFF. The CDR3 coding sequence is TGTGCCAGCAGCTTGACAGGGAACACCGGGGAGCTGTTTTTT. Looking up the rest from reference TRBV5-4 and TRBJ2-2 gives the full variable domain: ETGVTQSPTHLIKTRGQQVTLRCSSQSGHNTVSWYQQALGQGPQFIFQYYREEENGRGNFPPRFSGLQFPNYSSELNVNALELDDSALYLCASSLTGNTGELFFGEGSRLTVL.

CDR3 residues: CASKLTGTTDTQYF. CDR3 sequence (DNA): TGTGCCAGCAAATTGACAGGTACCACAGATACGCAGTATTTT. This rearrangement joins TRBV6-1 to TRBJ2-3; D might be TRBD1 (6 bases). With 7 bases removed from V and 2 bases from J, the gap between germline ends came to 13 bases. This CDR3 is built from 14 residues. CDR1 is MNHNS, CDR2 SASEGT, per germline.

V is TRBV6-6 and J is TRBJ2-7; possibly TRBD2 for D (5 bases). The V gene's germline CDR1 is MNHNY and CDR2 SVGAGI (reference sequence). The CDR3 runs 14 residues. Trimming stripped 0 bases from V and 0 bases from J, with 6 bases between. CDR3 loop: CASSYSGGSYEQYF. The DNA for the CDR3 is TGTGCCAGCAGTTACTCAGGAGGCTCCTACGAGCAGTACTTC.

The rearrangement links TRBV5-4 to TRBJ1-2; D not resolved. The CDR3 has 11 amino acids. Germline V gives CDR1 SGHNT, CDR2 YYREEE (reference sequence). V lost 2 bases to trimming and J lost 8 bases, with 7 bases between them. The CDR3 region is CASSFTRGYTF. The DNA of the CDR3 is TGTGCCAGCAGCTTCACTCGAGGCTACACCTTC.

The rearrangement joins TRBV19 to TRBJ1-1; D is unclear. Germline lookup yields CDR1 LNHDA and CDR2 SQIVND (reference sequence). The ends were cut back, 0 bases at V and 4 bases at J, with 6 bases in the middle. This CDR3 has 13 residues. The CDR3 nucleotides are TGTGCCAGTAGTATAGATAGAGGCACTGAAGCTTTCTTT. It is translated as CASSIDRGTEAFF.

The J gene is TRBJ1-3, the V gene TRBV11-3; 7 nucleotides match TRBD1. Germline CDR1 SGHNT, CDR2 YENEEA. Germline trimming cut 5 bases from V and 2 bases from J; bases unmatched to any gene: 9. This CDR3 is built from 16 residues. CDR3 in amino acids: CASSPGQVLAGNTIYF. DNA of the CDR3: TGTGCCAGCAGCCCCGGACAGGTCCTCGCTGGAAACACCATATATTTT.

The rearrangement uses TRBV6-4 and TRBJ2-7, with D uncertain. The germline gives CDR1 MRHNA, CDR2 SNTAGT. The CDR3 extends over 8 amino acids. The V end lost 4 bases, the J end lost 13 bases, and 5 bases lay between the germline ends. In DNA, the CDR3 is TGTGCCAGCAGTGGGAACTACGTC. Translated, it gives CASSGNYV.

The rearrangement links TRBV28 to TRBJ2-7; TRBD2 is a possible D gene (5 bases). The ends were cut back, 3 bases at V and 5 bases at J, with 14 bases in the middle. The germline CDR1 and CDR2 sequences are MDHEN and SYDVKM. This CDR3 contains 14 residues. The CDR3 here is CASSLVGGRNEQYF. The CDR3 DNA reads TGTGCCAGCAGTTTGGTTGGAGGACGCAACGAGCAGTACTTC.

The V and J genes are TRBV19 and TRBJ1-2; the match to TRBD1 covers 8 bases. The V and J ends lost 5 bases and 5 bases, in that order; junction bases with no gene match: 13. The CDR3 is 16 residues long. The germline CDR1 and CDR2 sequences are LNHDA and SQIVND (reference sequence). CDR3 protein: CASSPLGGQDFYGYTF. As DNA, the CDR3 is TGTGCCAGTAGTCCCCTTGGGGGACAGGACTTTTATGGCTACACCTTC.

The table lists this clone with a few counts. This chain joins TRBV20-1 and TRBJ1-4, with TRBD1 matching 8 bases. The CDR3 spans 11 residues. The V gene's germline CDR1 is DFQATT and CDR2 SNEGSKA (reference sequence). V dropped 6 bases and J dropped 11; count of bases not matched to a gene: 5. CDR3 loop: CSARTGRKLFF. In DNA form, the CDR3 reads TGCAGTGCGAGGACAGGGCGGAAACTGTTTTTT.

The rearrangement uses TRBV10-3 and TRBJ1-5; 8 bases fit TRBD1. CDR3 size: 16 residues. Germline lookup yields CDR1 ENHRY and CDR2 SYGVKD. Trimming took 0 bases from V and 0 from J; bases not matched to a gene: 1. In DNA form, the CDR3 reads TGTGCCATCAGTGAGTCGGACAGGGCTAGCAATCAGCCCCAGCATTTT. It is translated as CAISESDRASNQPQHF.